The rows below give T cell receptor beta chains drawn from one sample of a study of blood T cell repertoires in COVID-19. Sequenced by immunoSEQ multiplex PCR; TCRdb stores in-frame clones only, minus some. The sample has around 200,000 clones, roughly 90% seen once. The sample consisted of peripheral blood. These receptors all come from an older woman with COVID-19, enrolled during active disease. Each CDR3 is given with its conserved first and last residue. D genes are given only for firm matches. Clone size appears in some rows only: once, few, many, or a class for an expanded clone.

v_gene: TRBV2
abundance: .
j_gene: TRBJ2-1
d_gene: TRBD2
CDR3nt: TGTGCCAGCAGTGTAGGGACTAGCGGGGATTATGAGCAGTTCTTC
CDR3aa: CASSVGTSGDYEQFF

v_gene: TRBV6-5
abundance: once
j_gene: TRBJ2-5
d_gene: .
CDR3nt: TGTGCCAGCAGTACCACAGGGATAGAGACCCAGTACTTC
CDR3aa: CASSTTGIETQYF

v_gene: TRBV27
abundance: .
j_gene: TRBJ2-2
d_gene: TRBD2
CDR3nt: TGTGCCAGCACCCCCTGGGGAGGGGATTCTCCCGGGGAGCTGTTTTTT
CDR3aa: CASTPWGGDSPGELFF

v_gene: TRBV19
abundance: .
j_gene: TRBJ1-2
d_gene: .
CDR3nt: TGTGCCAGTAGTATGACAGCTGCTAACTATGGCTACACCTTC
CDR3aa: CASSMTAANYGYTF

v_gene: TRBV9
abundance: .
j_gene: TRBJ1-5
d_gene: TRBD1
CDR3nt: TGTGCCAGCAGCGGACAGGGGGCTAGCAATCAGCCCCAGCATTTT
CDR3aa: CASSGQGASNQPQHF

v_gene: TRBV30
abundance: .
j_gene: TRBJ1-2
d_gene: .
CDR3nt: TGTGCCTGGAGTGTCCCCCCCGGTGCAGGGGTTTATGGCTACACCTTC
CDR3aa: CAWSVPPGAGVYGYTF

v_gene: TRBV28
abundance: .
j_gene: TRBJ1-2
d_gene: TRBD1
CDR3nt: TGTGCCAGCAGTTTGGACAGGGGGCTCAACTATGGCTACACCTTC
CDR3aa: CASSLDRGLNYGYTF

v_gene: TRBV25-1
abundance: .
j_gene: TRBJ1-5
d_gene: TRBD1
CDR3nt: TGTGCCAGCAGTGGACAGGGGGCCCTGGGCAATCAGCCCCAGCATTTT
CDR3aa: CASSGQGALGNQPQHF

v_gene: TRBV11-2
abundance: once
j_gene: TRBJ1-4
d_gene: .
CDR3nt: TGTGCCAGCAGCTCAGGCGGCTGGGGGCCGATCGAAAAACTGTTTTTT
CDR3aa: CASSSGGWGPIEKLFF

v_gene: TRBV30
abundance: .
j_gene: TRBJ1-2
d_gene: TRBD1
CDR3nt: TGTGCCTGGAGACTACCCCCCGACAGGGTATACTATGGCTACACCTTC
CDR3aa: CAWRLPPDRVYYGYTF

v_gene: TRBV9
abundance: .
j_gene: TRBJ1-5
d_gene: TRBD1
CDR3nt: TGTGCCAGCAGCGTAGGACAGGGGGCTGGTCAGCCCCAGCATTTT
CDR3aa: CASSVGQGAGQPQHF

v_gene: TRBV29-1
abundance: .
j_gene: TRBJ2-7
d_gene: TRBD1
CDR3nt: TGCAGCGTTAAGCAGGGGGCATACGAGCAGTACTTC
CDR3aa: CSVKQGAYEQYF

v_gene: TRBV6-6
abundance: .
j_gene: TRBJ2-7
d_gene: TRBD2
CDR3nt: TGTGCCAGCAGTTACTCGATGGGGGGGTACGAGCAGTACTTC
CDR3aa: CASSYSMGGYEQYF

v_gene: TRBV9
abundance: .
j_gene: TRBJ2-3
d_gene: TRBD2
CDR3nt: TGTGCCAGCAGCGCCCCTGGGGGGGGAGAGGCAGATACGCAGTATTTT
CDR3aa: CASSAPGGGEADTQYF

v_gene: TRBV6-2/TRBV6-3
abundance: .
j_gene: TRBJ2-7
d_gene: TRBD2
CDR3nt: TGTGCCAGCAGTTACTCGACTAAGACTAGCGGGAGGGGTTACGAGCAGTACTTC
CDR3aa: CASSYSTKTSGRGYEQYF

v_gene: TRBV11-3
abundance: .
j_gene: TRBJ1-1
d_gene: TRBD1
CDR3nt: TGTGCCAGCAGCTTAGGTCCGACAGGGGCGATGACTGAAGCTTTCTTT
CDR3aa: CASSLGPTGAMTEAFF

v_gene: TRBV10-1
abundance: .
j_gene: TRBJ2-3
d_gene: TRBD1
CDR3nt: TGCGCCAGCAGTGATCGTACAGGGGTCACAGATACGCAGTATTTT
CDR3aa: CASSDRTGVTDTQYF

v_gene: TRBV9
abundance: .
j_gene: TRBJ2-7
d_gene: .
CDR3nt: TGTGCCAGCAGCGTAGACACCATCTACGAGCAGTACTTC
CDR3aa: CASSVDTIYEQYF

v_gene: TRBV27
abundance: .
j_gene: TRBJ2-2
d_gene: TRBD1
CDR3nt: TGTGCCAGCAGTTCGACTTTGAGACAGGGAGTGGGCACCGGGGAGCTGTTTTTT
CDR3aa: CASSSTLRQGVGTGELFF

v_gene: TRBV6-5
abundance: .
j_gene: TRBJ1-5
d_gene: .
CDR3nt: TGTGCCAGCAGTTACGAGGTCAATCAGCCCCAGCATTTT
CDR3aa: CASSYEVNQPQHF

v_gene: TRBV19
abundance: .
j_gene: TRBJ1-2
d_gene: .
CDR3nt: TGTGCCAGTAGTATCGAGGGTAACTATGGCTACACCTTC
CDR3aa: CASSIEGNYGYTF

v_gene: TRBV10-1
abundance: .
j_gene: TRBJ2-1
d_gene: TRBD1
CDR3nt: TGCGCCAGCAGTGAGTCTCCGGGACAGGGAAGAGGGGGATTGTTTGGTGAGCAGTTCTTC
CDR3aa: CASSESPGQGRGGLFGEQFF

v_gene: TRBV5-8
abundance: .
j_gene: TRBJ1-2
d_gene: .
CDR3nt: TGTGCCAGCAGCTTGGACCTGAGTTCTAACTATGGCTACACCTTC
CDR3aa: CASSLDLSSNYGYTF

v_gene: TRBV7-2
abundance: .
j_gene: TRBJ2-3
d_gene: .
CDR3nt: TGTGCCAGCAGCCCGACAGGGACTAGCACAGATACGCAGTATTTT
CDR3aa: CASSPTGTSTDTQYF